Listed below are T cell receptor beta chains from one sample, sequenced in a study of identical twins. One entry per CDR3 protein, called by TCRdb with MiXCR from the 5' RACE reads. The table includes around 1.7 million distinct CDR3 sequences, roughly 35% detected once. Material for sequencing was cord blood. Receptors originate from a newborn girl in good health. The CDR3 runs from the conserved cysteine through the conserved F or W. The D gene is left open where the match is weak. Rows may omit the clone size; those that give it use once, few, many or a size class.

few,TRBJ2-7,TRBV14,.,CASSRVAASSYNEQYF,TGTGCCAGCAGCCGGGTAGCGGCTTCCTCCTACAATGAGCAGTACTTC
.,TRBJ2-1,TRBV6-2/TRBV6-3,TRBD2,CASINSLAGITYNEQFF,TGTGCCAGCATTAACTCTTTAGCGGGTATAACCTACAATGAGCAGTTCTTC
once,TRBJ2-7,TRBV4-2,TRBD1,CASSQDPLRQGATEQYF,TGTGCCAGCAGCCAAGACCCCCTCCGACAGGGGGCGACCGAGCAGTACTTC
.,TRBJ2-7,TRBV5-1,.,CASSLNLNSYEQYF,TGCGCCAGCAGCTTGAACCTCAACTCCTACGAGCAGTACTTC
.,TRBJ2-4,TRBV12-3/TRBV12-4,TRBD1,CASSLAGTGAKNIQYF,TGTGCCAGCAGTTTAGCCGGGACAGGGGCCAAAAACATTCAGTACTTC
.,TRBJ2-2,TRBV7-2,.,CASSLGSGPRLTGELFF,TGTGCCAGCAGCTTAGGATCGGGACCCCGGCTAACCGGGGAGCTGTTTTTT
.,TRBJ2-4,TRBV20-1,.,CSASPWNIQYF,TGCAGTGCTAGCCCATGGAACATTCAGTACTTC
.,TRBJ2-3,TRBV20-1,.,CSARHPGTDTQYF,TGCAGTGCTAGACACCCTGGGACAGATACGCAGTATTTT
.,TRBJ2-3,TRBV5-1,TRBD2,CASSLWTRDTISTDTQYF,TGCGCCAGCAGCTTGTGGACTAGAGATACAATTAGCACAGATACGCAGTATTTT
.,TRBJ2-3,TRBV10-3,TRBD1,CAISEVDRGRTDTQYF,TGTGCCATCAGTGAGGTGGACAGGGGGCGCACAGATACGCAGTATTTT
.,TRBJ2-7,TRBV6-2/TRBV6-3,.,CASSYGTRLRCEQYF,TGTGCCAGCAGTTATGGGACGCGGCTACGCTGCGAGCAGTACTTC
.,TRBJ1-4,TRBV5-1,.,CASSFRHPTNEKLFF,TGCGCCAGCAGCTTCAGGCACCCAACTAATGAAAAACTGTTTTTT
few,TRBJ2-3,TRBV5-1,.,CASSLEGRGTDTQYF,TGCGCCAGCAGCTTGGAGGGGCGCGGCACAGATACGCAGTATTTT
few,TRBJ2-1,TRBV6-6,TRBD2,CASRITSGSYNEQFF,TGTGCCAGCAGAATAACTAGCGGCTCCTACAATGAGCAGTTCTTC
.,TRBJ2-3,TRBV29-1,.,CSVGGGEGSTDTQYF,TGCAGCGTTGGGGGTGGGGAAGGGTCCACAGATACGCAGTATTTT
few,TRBJ2-3,TRBV6-1,.,CASSVTVSTDTQYF,TGTGCCAGCAGTGTGACTGTAAGCACAGATACGCAGTATTTT
few,TRBJ1-2,TRBV5-5,.,CASSYQPLGPDGYTF,TGTGCCAGCAGCTACCAACCTCTAGGGCCTGACGGCTACACCTTC
.,TRBJ2-1,TRBV10-3,TRBD1,CAISDRGSHNEQFF,TGTGCCATCAGTGACAGGGGGTCACACAATGAGCAGTTCTTC
.,TRBJ1-6,TRBV27,.,CASSRQFGHLNSPLHF,TGTGCCAGCAGCCGACAGTTTGGGCACCTTAATTCACCCCTCCACTTT
.,TRBJ2-3,TRBV21-1,.,CASSYPGPNTDTQYF,TGTGCCAGCAGCTATCCGGGACCGAACACAGATACGCAGTATTTT
.,TRBJ1-6,TRBV20-1,TRBD1,CSARERQGDNSPLHF,TGCAGTGCTAGAGAAAGACAGGGCGATAATTCACCCCTCCACTTT
.,TRBJ2-7,TRBV5-5,.,CASSLLSIPYEQYF,TGTGCCAGCAGCCTCTTGTCCATTCCCTACGAGCAGTACTTC
few,TRBJ2-1,TRBV24-1,.,CATSDLSSFYNEQFF,TGTGCCACCAGTGATTTGTCTAGCTTCTACAATGAGCAGTTCTTC
once,TRBJ2-1,TRBV20-1,.,CSARLPGLSYNEQFF,TGCAGTGCTAGACTCCCCGGACTTTCCTACAATGAGCAGTTCTTC
.,TRBJ2-6,TRBV29-1,.,CSVKTTGSGANVLTF,TGCAGCGTCAAGACTACAGGCTCTGGGGCCAACGTCCTGACTTTC
.,TRBJ1-2,TRBV20-1,.,CSASLRGRGRNYGYTF,TGCAGTGCTAGCCTCCGTGGGAGGGGACGGAACTATGGCTACACCTTC
.,TRBJ2-7,TRBV13,.,CASSSRGLLGYNEQYF,TGTGCCAGCAGCTCGAGGGGCCTCTTAGGGTACAATGAGCAGTACTTC
many,TRBJ1-4,TRBV5-1,.,CASSLRDTSTNEKLFF,TGCGCCAGCAGCCTCCGGGACACTTCAACTAATGAAAAACTGTTTTTT
.,TRBJ2-7,TRBV12-3/TRBV12-4,TRBD1,CASSGTGKWYEQYF,TGTGCCAGCAGCGGGACAGGGAAATGGTACGAGCAGTACTTC
few,TRBJ2-7,TRBV20-1,.,CSASIRDGHYEQYF,TGCAGTGCTAGCATTCGGGATGGCCACTACGAGCAGTACTTC
.,TRBJ2-3,TRBV4-1,.,CASSQAQGSTDTQYF,TGCGCCAGCAGCCAAGCACAGGGAAGCACAGATACGCAGTATTTT
few,TRBJ2-3,TRBV20-1,.,CSARGVTDTQYF,TGCAGTGCTAGAGGTGTCACAGATACGCAGTATTTT
.,TRBJ2-3,TRBV6-1,.,CASSEMEGDTQYF,TGTGCCAGCAGTGAAATGGAGGGAGATACGCAGTATTTT
few,TRBJ2-3,TRBV7-6,.,CASSPVTGGTQYF,TGTGCCAGCAGCCCCGTGACCGGGGGTACGCAGTATTTT
.,TRBJ2-3,TRBV5-6,TRBD1,CASSFTRQGPTDTQYF,TGTGCCAGCAGCTTCACGAGACAGGGGCCAACAGATACGCAGTATTTT
once,TRBJ2-5,TRBV7-6,.,CASSFTELAAQYF,TGTGCCAGCAGCTTCACCGAGTTGGCTGCGCAGTACTTC
few,TRBJ2-1,TRBV10-3,.,CAISAGAGPYNEQFF,TGTGCCATCAGTGCTGGGGCGGGACCCTACAATGAGCAGTTCTTC
.,TRBJ2-5,TRBV4-1,TRBD2,CASSQVGLAGGPKTQYF,TGCGCCAGCAGCCAAGTCGGGCTAGCGGGAGGGCCTAAGACCCAGTACTTC
.,TRBJ2-7,TRBV21-1,.,CASSKRARVSEQYF,TGTGCCAGCAGCAAAAGGGCCAGGGTGAGCGAGCAGTACTTC
.,TRBJ2-2,TRBV28,.,CASSRLDQNTGELFF,TGTGCCAGCAGCCGTCTCGACCAGAACACCGGGGAGCTGTTTTTT
few,TRBJ1-2,TRBV2,.,CANNVGVGYGYTF,TGTGCCAACAACGTGGGGGTGGGCTATGGCTACACCTTC
few,TRBJ2-1,TRBV7-9,TRBD2,CASSLRGRAVWDNEQFF,TGTGCCAGCAGCTTAAGAGGGAGGGCCGTTTGGGACAATGAGCAGTTCTTC
.,TRBJ1-1,TRBV14,.,CASSIQSTGRGTEAFF,TGTGCCAGCAGCATACAATCTACAGGGAGAGGCACTGAAGCTTTCTTT
few,TRBJ2-1,TRBV12-3/TRBV12-4,.,CASSRTAAYNEQFF,TGTGCCAGCAGTCGGACTGCCGCCTACAATGAGCAGTTCTTC
.,TRBJ2-7,TRBV5-6,TRBD2,CASSTTKREWGNEQYF,TGTGCCAGCAGCACGACAAAGCGGGAGTGGGGCAATGAGCAGTACTTC
.,TRBJ2-5,TRBV5-1,TRBD2,CASSFTAGGFSHEQYF,TGCGCCAGCAGCTTCACCGCGGGAGGTTTCTCACATGAGCAGTACTTC
.,TRBJ1-6,TRBV7-9,.,CASCERDSYNSPLHF,TGTGCCAGCTGCGAGAGGGACTCCTATAATTCACCCCTCCACTTT
.,TRBJ2-5,TRBV3-1,.,CASSQKGARSFLETQYF,TGTGCCAGCAGCCAAAAAGGGGCGAGGAGTTTCCTAGAGACCCAGTACTTC
.,TRBJ1-5,TRBV6-2/TRBV6-3,.,CASSQPGTLHPYSNQPQHF,TGTGCCAGCAGCCAACCCGGGACATTGCATCCTTATAGCAATCAGCCCCAGCATTTT
.,TRBJ2-7,TRBV28,TRBD1,CASSLYRDRGSYNEQYF,TGTGCCAGCAGTTTATACCGGGACAGGGGGTCCTACAATGAGCAGTACTTC
.,TRBJ2-4,TRBV24-1,.,CATSDSTRAKNIQYF,TGTGCCACCAGTGATTCCACACGAGCCAAAAACATTCAGTACTTC
.,TRBJ2-7,TRBV5-1,TRBD1,CASSVPGTGRDEQYF,TGCGCCAGCAGCGTCCCCGGGACAGGAAGGGACGAGCAGTACTTC
.,TRBJ2-7,TRBV29-1,.,CSVVGRVTPNEQYF,TGCAGCGTTGTAGGCAGGGTGACTCCTAATGAGCAGTACTTC
few,TRBJ2-1,TRBV12-3/TRBV12-4,TRBD2,CASSLSGRNPNEQFF,TGTGCCAGCAGTCTTAGCGGGAGGAATCCCAATGAGCAGTTCTTC
few,TRBJ1-4,TRBV21-1,.,CASSKGFRGEATNEKLFF,TGTGCCAGCAGCAAAGGGTTCAGGGGGGAAGCAACTAATGAAAAACTGTTTTTT
.,TRBJ2-7,TRBV20-1,TRBD1,CSASTGAHEQYF,TGCAGTGCCTCTACAGGGGCCCACGAGCAGTACTTC
.,TRBJ1-2,TRBV20-1,.,CSARGSGPYTF,TGCAGTGCCAGAGGAAGCGGACCCTACACCTTC